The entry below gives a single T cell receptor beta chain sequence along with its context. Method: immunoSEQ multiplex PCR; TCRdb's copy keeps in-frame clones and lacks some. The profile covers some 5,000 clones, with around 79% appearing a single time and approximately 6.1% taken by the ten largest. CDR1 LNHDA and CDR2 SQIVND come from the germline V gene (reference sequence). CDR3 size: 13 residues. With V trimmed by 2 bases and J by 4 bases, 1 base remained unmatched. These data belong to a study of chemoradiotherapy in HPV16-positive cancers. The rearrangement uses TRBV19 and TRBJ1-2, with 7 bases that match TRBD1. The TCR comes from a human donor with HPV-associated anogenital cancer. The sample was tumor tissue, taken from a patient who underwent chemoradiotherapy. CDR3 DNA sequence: TGTGCCAGTAGTATAAGGGACAGCTATGGCTACACCTTC. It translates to CASSIRDSYGYTF.